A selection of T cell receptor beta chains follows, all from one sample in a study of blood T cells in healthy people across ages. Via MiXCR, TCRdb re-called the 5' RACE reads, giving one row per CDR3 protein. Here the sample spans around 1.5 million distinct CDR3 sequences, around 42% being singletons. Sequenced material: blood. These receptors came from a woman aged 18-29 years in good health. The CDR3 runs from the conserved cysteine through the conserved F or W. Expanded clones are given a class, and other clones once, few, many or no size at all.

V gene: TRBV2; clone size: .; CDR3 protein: CASKVGLKSYEQYF
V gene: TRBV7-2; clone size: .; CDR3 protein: CASSPREGMNSPLHF
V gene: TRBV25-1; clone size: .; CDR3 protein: CASNVGGARDTQYF
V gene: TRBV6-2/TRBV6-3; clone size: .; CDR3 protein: CASSYRALAASYNEQFF
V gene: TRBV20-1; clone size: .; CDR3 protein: CSASQGLLDEQYF
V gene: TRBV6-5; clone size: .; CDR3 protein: CASSYSTGPDGYTF
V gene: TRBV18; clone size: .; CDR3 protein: CASSATGGNSYEQYF
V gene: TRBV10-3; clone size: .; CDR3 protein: CAIKKGTGNEQYF
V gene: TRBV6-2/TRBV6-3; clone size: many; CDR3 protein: CASRKIYEQYF
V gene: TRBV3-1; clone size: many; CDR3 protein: CASSRQGTSGPYNEQFF
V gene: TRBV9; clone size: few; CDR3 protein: CASSVGGEYNEQFF
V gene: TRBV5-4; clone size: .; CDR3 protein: CARKGQTTYEQYF
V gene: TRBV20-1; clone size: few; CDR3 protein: CSARDTGAGTDTQYF
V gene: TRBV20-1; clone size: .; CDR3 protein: CSAGPRGPYEQYF
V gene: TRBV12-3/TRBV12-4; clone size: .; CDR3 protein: CASSLWAQPSSTDTQYF
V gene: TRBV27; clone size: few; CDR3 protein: CASSGGLASDTQYF
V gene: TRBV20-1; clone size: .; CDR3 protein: CSATELRFGTSGHNEQFF
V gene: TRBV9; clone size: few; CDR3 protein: CASSVVERSDEQYF
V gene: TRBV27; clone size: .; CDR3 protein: CASTPLGQETQYF
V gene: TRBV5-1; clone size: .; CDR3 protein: CASKGLVNTEAFF
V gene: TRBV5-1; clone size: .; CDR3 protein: CASSPRTVELGGYTF
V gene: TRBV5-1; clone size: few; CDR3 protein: CASSLGPSGSYNEQYF
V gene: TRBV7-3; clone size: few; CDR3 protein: CASSTTTGGLTEAFF
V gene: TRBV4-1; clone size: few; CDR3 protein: CASSLRTGFGGTDTQYF